The 7 T cell receptor beta chains below all came from one sample that was sequenced in a study of control samples from healthy donors and cancer patients. Sequencing was performed with immunoSEQ multiplex PCR; in TCRdb, only in-frame clones are kept and a portion is missing. The table has 85,000 to 95,000 clones, 88% seen once; the top ten hold around an eighth. Sequenced input: blood. These receptor sequences come from a woman between 65 and 79 years old in good health.

The chain links TRBV28 to TRBJ1-4, with 7 bases matching TRBD1. V trimming: 4 bases; J trimming: 2 bases; junction bases outside the gene matches: 10. Looked up from germline, CDR1 is MDHEN and CDR2 is SYDVKM. The CDR3 runs 17 residues. The CDR3 sequence: CASSSRLQGGTNEKLFF. The CDR3 coding sequence is TGTGCCAGCAGTTCGCGACTCCAGGGGGGCACTAATGAAAAACTGTTTTTT.

This sequence joins TRBV3-1 (or the pseudogene TRBV3-2) and TRBJ2-7, with D unresolved. This CDR3 is 12 amino acids long. V was pared by 2 bases and J by 2 bases, with 4 bases between. Germline CDR1 reads LGHDT; CDR2 reads YNNKEL (reference sequence). CDR3 sequence reads: CASSQLTYEQYF. The CDR3 DNA reads TGTGCCAGCAGCCAACTCACCTACGAGCAGTACTTC.

The V gene is TRBV5-6, the J gene TRBJ1-2; TRBD1 matches at 8 bases. V lost 4 bases to trimming and J lost 6 bases; unmatched junction nucleotides: 5. This CDR3 is built from 13 residues. Germline assignment: CDR1 SGHDT and CDR2 YYEEEE. The CDR3, as DNA: TGTGCCAGCAGCCTTGGACAGGGAGATGGCTACACCTTC. This codes for CASSLGQGDGYTF.

This clone was detected once. The chain employs TRBV6-6 and TRBJ2-6; no clear D. Looked up from germline, CDR1 is MNHNY and CDR2 is SVGAGI (reference sequence). The V end was cut by 4 bases, the J end by 1 base, with 11 bases between. The CDR3 has 16 amino acids. CDR3 in DNA: TGTGCCAGCAGTTCCAAAGCTTCTTCTGGGGCCAACGTCCTGACTTTC. This translates into CASSSKASSGANVLTF.

The chain joins TRBV3-1 (or the pseudogene TRBV3-2) to TRBJ2-5; tentatively, D is TRBD1 (6 bases). Germline V lookup: CDR1 LGHDT, CDR2 YNNKEL (reference sequence). Trimming removed 0 bases from V and 7 bases from J, with 18 bases in between. This CDR3 spans 16 amino acids. CDR3 sequence (DNA): TGTGCCAGCAGCCAAGATGGGAGCGGCCCCAGGGGGACCCAGTACTTC. It encodes CASSQDGSGPRGTQYF.

The chain has TRBV6-5 and TRBJ2-7, with a weak D call TRBD2 (6 bases). V shed 2 bases and J shed 3 bases, with 17 bases lying between them. CDR1 MNHEY and CDR2 SVGAGI come from the germline V gene. This CDR3 has 16 amino acids. The CDR3 region is CASSYRGTTVNYEQYF. In DNA form, the CDR3 reads TGTGCCAGCAGTTACCGGGGGACGACAGTGAACTACGAGCAGTACTTC.

The chain has TRBV2 and TRBJ2-1, with 8 bases identical to TRBD1. Germline V gene sequence: CDR1 SNHLY, CDR2 FYNNEI. This CDR3 has 12 amino acids. V gave up 4 bases and J gave up 14 bases; unmatched junction bases: 7. The CDR3 loop reads CASSVEDREKFF. In DNA, the CDR3 is TGTGCCAGCAGTGTTGAGGACAGGGAAAAGTTCTTC.